Reported below is one T cell receptor (beta chain). Its antigen is undetermined. J gave up 6 bases and V 0 bases, and 2 bases lay outside the gene matches. Germline V gene data show CDR1 as SGHRS and CDR2 as YFSETQ. The CDR3 sequence is 13 residues long. This sample is part of a study of T-cell memory formation after mild COVID-19. Findings of the study overall: Balance between CD4 and CD8 was seen in clones contracting day 15 to 85, and a CD4+ lean was seen in later expanders.

The 5'RACE method, run with constant-segment primers, produced TCR alpha and TCR beta cDNA libraries (carrying sample barcodes and UMIs). TCRdb called the 5' RACE reads again in MiXCR, with one record for every CDR3 protein. Here the sample spans approximately 270,000 distinct CDR3 sequences, around 15% being singletons. J is TRBJ2-7 and V is TRBV5-1; TRBD1 matches 8 bases. The sample was PBMCs or a T cell subset sorted from them (not recorded which). The receptor comes from a man aged 18 to 30 who had mild COVID-19 (a few samples of this study predate the infection). Cell type and time point are not known. The CDR3: CASSLGRGREQYF. CDR3 in DNA: TGCGCCAGCAGCTTGGGCAGGGGGCGCGAGCAGTACTTC.